This T cell receptor (beta chain) is drawn from a study of cytomegalovirus exposure and HLA in healthy donors. With regard to this clone: Its antigen is currently unknown.

The V gene end was trimmed by 3 bases and the J gene end by 4 bases; junction bases not matched to a gene: 10. Germline CDR1 and CDR2: KGHSH and LQKENI. The CDR3 has 17 residues. As for the donors, each was a healthy bone marrow donor. General observations from the study: More clonal expansion characterized HLA-associated TCR beta chains than equally common others in a later analysis. Likely technical artifact: a cluster of highly shared sequence variants. A link between a missense DCLRE1C variant and TCR beta V- and J-gene trimming emerged from a later analysis.

In the PCR, 60 Vbeta and 13 Jbeta primers were used. Sequencing was performed with immunoSEQ multiplex PCR; in TCRdb, only in-frame clones are kept and a portion is missing. The table has some 180,000 clones, more than 75% seen once. This clonotype originated in a woman in her twenties or thirties in good health and CMV-seropositive. The V gene is TRBV18, the J gene TRBJ2-5, with 11 bases identical to TRBD2. Sequenced input: PBMCs. The CDR3 DNA reads as TGTGCCAGCTCACCGTCTAGCGGGGGGTCCTTGGGAGAGACCCAGTACTTC. Amino acids: CASSPSSGGSLGETQYF. Drawing the rest from reference TRBV18 and TRBJ2-5, the complete variable domain is NAGVMQNPRHLVRRRGQEARLRCSPMKGHSHVYWYRQLPEEGLKFMVYLQKENIIDESGMPKERFSAEFPKEGPSILRIQQVVRGDSAAYFCASSPSSGGSLGETQYFGPGTRLLVL.